This entry lists 25 T cell receptor beta chains sequenced from one sample in a study of blood T cells in healthy people across ages. Then a second PCR, running roughly 6 to 12 cycles, was carried out with a sample-barcoded 5' primer and a J-beta primer mix. TCRdb recomputed calls from the 5' RACE reads with MiXCR, one row per CDR3 protein. The table records about 1 million distinct CDR3 sequences, 35% to 55% of them present only once. The specimen sequenced was blood. Receptor source: a woman aged 55-75 years in good health.

The sample holds one count of this clonotype. The V and J genes are TRBV28 and TRBJ2-1, with TRBD1 as a possible D gene (6 bases). The V and J ends lost 6 bases and 4 bases respectively, with 13 bases between them. The CDR3 runs 14 residues. Germline CDR1 and CDR2: MDHEN and SYDVKM. For the CDR3, the DNA is TGTGCCAGCAGGGACAGTTGGTGTTACAATGAGCAGTTCTTC. Encoded protein: CASRDSWCYNEQFF.

The chain employs TRBV2 and TRBJ2-5, with 8 bases that match TRBD1. The V gene's germline CDR1 is SNHLY and CDR2 FYNNEI. The CDR3 totals 15 residues. V gave up 6 bases and J gave up 11 bases; unmatched junction bases: 17. The DNA of the CDR3 is TGTGCCAGCAGAGCCTTTGGGACAGGAAGTTTGGAGCAGTACTTC. Encoded protein: CASRAFGTGSLEQYF.

V usage is TRBV15 and J usage is TRBJ1-1; D is unresolved. This CDR3 comprises 15 residues. V was clipped by 5 bases and J by 2 bases, with 15 bases between them. Germline-derived CDR1 and CDR2 are LNHNV and YYDKDF (reference sequence). The CDR3 loop is CATSPHGRINTEAFF. The DNA of the CDR3 is TGTGCCACCAGCCCGCATGGGCGGATTAACACTGAAGCTTTCTTT.

The V and J genes are TRBV29-1 and TRBJ1-1, with 7 nucleotides matching TRBD1. The CDR3 length is 12 residues. Trimming removed 3 bases from V and 7 bases from J; junction bases left unmatched: 5. Germline loops: CDR1 SQVTM, CDR2 ANQGSEA. Here the CDR3 DNA reads TGCAGCGTTGAGGGACAGAACTATGAAGCTTTCTTT. This encodes CSVEGQNYEAFF.

The rearrangement joins TRBV6-6 to TRBJ2-4, with D tentatively TRBD2 (7 bases). With the DNA end fitting TRBJ2-7 better, the J assignment may be wrong. The germline V gene encodes CDR1 MNHNY and CDR2 SVGAGI (reference sequence). CDR3 length equals 15 residues. CDR3 bases: TGTGCCAGCAGCTCTCCTCGGGGGGCTTTATACGAGCAGTACTTC. It translates to CASSSPRGALYEQYF.

This clonotype was counted between two and nine times. The chain joins TRBV6-5 to TRBJ2-7; 7 nucleotides line up with TRBD1. CDR1 is MNHEY, CDR2 SVGAGI, per germline. The length of the CDR3 is 17 residues. With V trimmed by 0 bases and J by 2 bases, 10 bases remained unmatched. The CDR3 reads CASSYSPDRLHTYEQYF. The CDR3 DNA reads TGTGCCAGCAGTTACTCGCCGGACAGGCTCCACACCTACGAGCAGTACTTC.

This chain uses TRBV21-1 with TRBJ2-1; the D segment call TRBD1 is taken from the table without a DNA check. TRBV21-1 is a documented pseudogene. The length of the CDR3 is 13 residues. The CDR3 region has the DNA TGTGCCAGCCCGAGTCAGGGCAAGGGTGAGCAGTTCTTC. It codes for CASPSQGKGEQFF.

This chain connects TRBV5-1 to TRBJ2-2, with D perhaps TRBD1 or TRBD2 (5 bases each). CDR3 length equals 15 residues. Germline loops: CDR1 SGHRS, CDR2 YFSETQ. V shed 1 base and J shed 4 bases, with 11 bases lying between them. The DNA for the CDR3 is TGCGCCAGCAGCTTGATCGACGGGACCACCGGGGAGCTGTTTTTT. Translated: CASSLIDGTTGELFF.

This chain's CDR3 is CASSRAGHYTDTQYF. DNA of the CDR3: TGTGCCAGCAGCCGAGCCGGACACTACACAGATACGCAGTATTTT. The J gene is TRBJ2-3, the V gene TRBV7-3; TRBD1 might be the D (5 bases). In germline, CDR1 is SGHTA, CDR2 FQGTGA. Trimming cost V 5 bases and J 2 bases, with 14 bases left between them. The CDR3 consists of 15 residues.

In nucleotides, the CDR3 is TGTGCCAGCAGAGAGGGACTAGCGGGATTCGGAAAGACCCAGTACTTC. Its protein is CASREGLAGFGKTQYF. The rearrangement joins TRBV2 to TRBJ2-7; 13 bases line up with TRBD2. The DNA end is a closer match to TRBJ2-5, so the J assignment may be wrong. CDR1 is SNHLY, CDR2 FYNNEI, per germline. CDR3 length: 16 residues.

V gene TRBV7-2 combines with J gene TRBJ2-7; 10 bases line up with TRBD2. Trimming at V came to 4 bases and at J to 1 base, leaving 10 bases not matched to a gene. This CDR3 has 17 amino acids. The germline V gene encodes CDR1 SGHTA and CDR2 FQGNSA. CDR3 nucleotides: TGTGCCAGCAGCTCCCGATCAGCACTAGCGGGGTCCTACGAGCAGTACTTC. It encodes CASSSRSALAGSYEQYF.

This clonotype has a handful of counts. This chain connects TRBV5-6 to TRBJ2-7; unclear D gene. CDR1 is SGHDT, CDR2 YYEEEE, per germline. Between the trimmed V and J ends, which lost 4 bases and 2 bases, there was a span of 7 bases. The CDR3 is 12 residues long. CDR3: CASSIWTYEQYF. Here the CDR3 DNA reads TGTGCCAGCAGCATCTGGACCTACGAGCAGTACTTC.

The chain uses TRBV7-2 and TRBJ2-7; perhaps TRBD1 as D (6 bases). Between the trimmed V and J ends, which lost 1 base and 5 bases, there was a span of 12 bases. Looked up from germline, CDR1 is SGHTA and CDR2 is FQGNSA. The CDR3 extends over 14 amino acids. CDR3 in DNA: TGTGCCAGCAGCTTAGACAGGGTAGCAGACGAGCAGTACTTC. The encoded protein is CASSLDRVADEQYF.

This rearrangement joins TRBV27 to TRBJ2-1; TRBD2 aligns across 8 bases. This CDR3 is 16 amino acids long. From germline, CDR1 is MNHEY and CDR2 SMNVEV (reference sequence). V gave up 7 bases and J gave up 0 bases; unmatched junction bases: 8. Written as DNA, the CDR3 is TGTGCCAGCACCCCTAGCGGGCAAAGCTCCTACAATGAGCAGTTCTTC. This codes for CASTPSGQSSYNEQFF.

In its sample, this clonotype was seen a few times. This chain links TRBV6-2 or TRBV6-3 with TRBJ2-7; possibly TRBD1 for D (6 bases). Per the germline V gene, CDR1 is MNHEY and CDR2 is SVGEGT. V lost 6 bases and J lost 2, with 20 bases in between. The CDR3 spans 16 residues. CDR3 protein: CASSPFFDRKTYEQYF. DNA of the CDR3: TGTGCCAGCAGCCCTTTCTTCGACAGGAAAACCTACGAGCAGTACTTC.

This rearrangement joins TRBV10-2 to TRBJ2-3, with 10 nucleotides matching TRBD2. CDR1 and CDR2 (germline): WSHSY, SAAADI. V lost 3 bases to trimming and J lost 0 bases; unmatched junction nucleotides: 6. CDR3 length: 17 residues. This CDR3 reads CASSEAGTSASTDTQYF. CDR3 DNA sequence: TGCGCCAGCAGTGAAGCCGGGACTAGCGCAAGCACAGATACGCAGTATTTT.

The J gene is TRBJ2-1, the V gene TRBV5-1; 9 positions match TRBD1. The ends lost 0 bases at V and 7 bases at J; junction bases unmatched: 5. Germline assignment: CDR1 SGHRS and CDR2 YFSETQ. CDR3 size: 15 residues. CDR3 protein: CASSLVKQGANEQFF. The CDR3 coding sequence is TGCGCCAGCAGCTTGGTAAAACAGGGGGCAAATGAGCAGTTCTTC. Using reference TRBV5-1 and TRBJ2-1 for the parts outside the CDR3, the full variable domain is KAGVTQTPRYLIKTRGQQVTLSCSPISGHRSVSWYQQTPGQGLQFLFEYFSETQRNKGNFPGRFSGRQFSNSRSEMNVSTLELGDSALYLCASSLVKQGANEQFFGPGTRLTVL.

With regard to this clonotype: A much larger clone differs by one base, so this may be a read error. V gene TRBV5-1 combines with J gene TRBJ2-7, with a weak D call TRBD2 (7 bases). The CDR3 consists of 15 residues. Between the trimmed V and J ends, which lost 4 bases and 7 bases, there was a span of 21 bases. Germline CDR1 is SGHRS and CDR2 is YFSETQ. CDR3 in DNA: TGCGCCAGCAGCCCGGCGGGGGCCAGATACAATGAGCAGTACTTC. As protein: CASSPAGARYNEQYF.

This clonotype was found a few times. The chain combines TRBV5-6 with TRBJ1-4, with 8 bases lining up with TRBD1. V shed 5 bases and J 4 bases; nucleotides not matched to a gene: 10. The CDR3 has 16 amino acids. Germline V CDR1 and CDR2: SGHDT, YYEEEE. The CDR3 region has the DNA TGTGCCAGCAGTCCCCGGGACAGGAACCTTAATGAAAAACTGTTTTTT. Translation gives CASSPRDRNLNEKLFF.

The genes are TRBV9 and TRBJ2-1, with TRBD1 as a possible D gene (6 bases). From germline, CDR1 is SGDLS and CDR2 YYNGEE. The V gene lost 0 bases and the J gene lost 8 bases, with 12 bases spanning the gap. The CDR3 length is 14 residues. The DNA of the CDR3 is TGTGCCAGCAGCGTAGGACCCAGGGGCTATGAGCAGTTCTTC. Its translation is CASSVGPRGYEQFF.

The chain couples TRBV20-1 to TRBJ2-2, with 10 bases identical to TRBD2. The V and J ends lost 0 bases and 7 bases, in that order; junction bases with no gene match: 8. Germline CDR1 and CDR2: DFQATT and SNEGSKA (reference sequence). This CDR3 contains 16 residues. CDR3 in amino acids: CSARDRAGGPGGELFF. In DNA, the CDR3 is TGCAGTGCTAGAGATCGAGCGGGAGGGCCTGGCGGGGAGCTGTTTTTT.

The chain carries TRBV24-1 and TRBJ1-5, with TRBD1 identical over 10 bases. V lost 6 bases to trimming and J lost 4 bases; unmatched junction nucleotides: 2. The CDR3 covers 14 residues. Looked up from germline, CDR1 is KGHDR and CDR2 is SFDVKD. This CDR3 is CATSPGQGNQPQHF. CDR3 bases: TGTGCCACCAGTCCGGGACAGGGGAATCAGCCCCAGCATTTT.

A word on this clonotype: At one end, the junction sequence differs from germline, possibly due to a read error. The chain combines TRBV5-1 with TRBJ2-3, with D possibly matching TRBD2 (5 bases). The CDR3 consists of 15 residues. Germline V gene data show CDR1 as SGHRS and CDR2 as YFSETQ. The CDR3: CASGLEAVSTDTQYF. The CDR3 DNA reads as TGCGCCAGCGGCTTGGAGGCAGTTAGCACAGATACGCAGTATTTT.

The J gene is TRBJ2-2, the V gene TRBV2, with D perhaps TRBD2 (6 bases). V was trimmed by 4 bases and J by 2 bases, leaving 23 bases between them. This CDR3 region has 19 residues. Germline CDR1 SNHLY, CDR2 FYNNEI. The CDR3 spells CASSAPGTRGGINTGELFF. As DNA, the CDR3 is TGTGCCAGCAGTGCTCCTGGTACGAGGGGCGGGATTAACACCGGGGAGCTGTTTTTT.

This clonotype was detected a few times. The V call is TRBV5-1, the J call TRBJ2-1, with TRBD2 identical over 15 bases. Trimming removed 0 bases from V and 8 bases from J; junction bases left unmatched: 6. Germline V gene sequence: CDR1 SGHRS, CDR2 YFSETQ. This CDR3 spans 17 amino acids. The CDR3 is CASSLGTSGRAAYEQFF. The CDR3 DNA reads as TGCGCCAGCAGCTTGGGGACTAGCGGGAGGGCCGCATATGAGCAGTTCTTC.